The 30 T cell receptor beta chains below come from one sample, sequenced in a study of shared clonotypes between healthy human individuals. Using immunoSEQ multiplex PCR, the repertoire was profiled, and TCRdb retains in-frame clones only, with some absent. The sample includes millions of clones, around nine tenths of them seen just once. The source material was naive CD4+ T cells sorted from blood. Documented subset: CD45RA+ positively selected. These receptors originate from a man between 18 and 29 years old in good health.

CDR3 loop: CASSYSRGPSNEKLFF. In nucleotides, the CDR3 is TGTGCCAGCAGTTACTCTCGGGGACCTTCTAATGAAAAACTGTTTTTT. The chain links TRBV6-5 to TRBJ1-4; TRBD1 might be the D (5 bases). Germline-derived CDR1 and CDR2 are MNHEY and SVGAGI. CDR3 length equals 16 residues. Trimming took 0 bases from V and 3 from J, leaving 11 bases between them.

The chain joins TRBV27 to TRBJ1-5; 7 nucleotides line up with TRBD1. CDR3 size: 15 residues. With V trimmed by 5 bases and J by 9 bases, 13 bases remained unmatched. The germline CDR1 and CDR2 sequences are MNHEY and SMNVEV (reference sequence). The CDR3 here is CASSASTGPRGPQHF. CDR3 coding DNA: TGTGCCAGCAGTGCATCGACAGGGCCCCGGGGGCCCCAGCATTTT.

This clone appeared once. This chain joins TRBV9 and TRBJ2-3; D is uncertain. The germline V gene has CDR1 SGDLS and CDR2 YYNGEE. The V end was cut by 0 bases, the J end by 6 bases, with 8 bases between. The CDR3 sequence is 13 residues long. The CDR3 bases are TGTGCCAGCAGCGTAGTGGCGATGGATACGCAGTATTTT. Its protein product is CASSVVAMDTQYF.

The chain employs TRBV6-5 and TRBJ1-2, with TRBD1 matching 8 bases. V lost 5 bases, J lost 1 base, and 6 bases stayed unmatched. The germline CDR1 and CDR2 sequences are MNHEY and SVGAGI. The CDR3 is 15 residues long. The CDR3 reads CASSRTGTNNYGYTF. The CDR3 nucleotides are TGTGCCAGCAGTCGGACAGGGACAAATAACTATGGCTACACCTTC.

This sequence joins TRBV10-3 and TRBJ2-7; 10 nucleotides match TRBD2. The CDR3 is made up of 18 amino acids. Germline assignment: CDR1 ENHRY and CDR2 SYGVKD. Trimming cost V 4 bases and J 6 bases; bases outside gene matches: 18. Written as DNA, the CDR3 is TGTGCCATCAGTGGACGGCCCCTCCAGCGGGGGGGCCTTTTCGAGCAGTACTTC. This translates into CAISGRPLQRGGLFEQYF.

This sequence joins TRBV5-1 and TRBJ2-7, with D possibly being TRBD1 (5 bases). This CDR3 has 13 amino acids. V lost 1 base and J 7 bases, leaving 12 bases between the germline ends. Germline V CDR1 and CDR2: SGHRS, YFSETQ. CDR3 in amino acids: CASSLMAGLEQYF. The CDR3 DNA reads as TGCGCCAGCAGCTTGATGGCAGGGCTAGAGCAGTACTTC.

V gene TRBV5-1 combines with J gene TRBJ2-3; 7 positions match TRBD1. This CDR3 region has 14 residues. V lost 4 bases to trimming and J lost 3 bases; unmatched junction nucleotides: 5. From germline, CDR1 is SGHRS and CDR2 YFSETQ. In nucleotides, the CDR3 is TGCGCCAGCAGCCCATTGACAGGGACAGATACGCAGTATTTT. Its protein product is CASSPLTGTDTQYF.

V gene TRBV28 combines with J gene TRBJ1-3; no clear D. V lost 1 base and J 4 bases, leaving 5 bases between the germline ends. The germline gives CDR1 MDHEN, CDR2 SYDVKM. The length of the CDR3 is 13 residues. CDR3 protein: CASSLYRGNTIYF. CDR3 in DNA: TGTGCCAGCAGTTTATATCGGGGAAACACCATATATTTT.

Details on this clone: This sample includes further DNA sequences coding for the same CDR3. This chain joins TRBV18 and TRBJ2-3, with D unclear. This CDR3 contains 14 residues. V was shortened by 3 bases and J by 0 bases, with 7 bases between the two germline ends. The germline gives CDR1 KGHSH, CDR2 LQKENI. The CDR3 DNA reads as TGTGCCAGCTCACCGCCGATAAGCACAGATACGCAGTATTTT. It codes for CASSPPISTDTQYF.

The chain carries TRBV4-1 and TRBJ1-3; possible D gene TRBD1, 6 bases. V was clipped by 1 base and J by 1 base, with 11 bases between them. Germline V gene lookup returns CDR1 MGHRA and CDR2 YSYEKL. There are 16 residues in the CDR3. CDR3 nucleotide sequence: TGCGCCAGCAGCCAAGGAGGGGGGATATCTGGAAACACCATATATTTT. Translation: CASSQGGGISGNTIYF.

The chain uses TRBV28 and TRBJ1-4; the match to TRBD1 covers 9 bases. V was pared by 5 bases and J by 4 bases, with 5 bases of the junction left unmatched. Germline V gene data show CDR1 as MDHEN and CDR2 as SYDVKM. The CDR3 consists of 15 residues. In DNA, the CDR3 is TGTGCCAGCAGTCGAGGGACAGGGAGTAATGAAAAACTGTTTTTT. The encoded protein is CASSRGTGSNEKLFF.

The chain has TRBV7-9 and TRBJ1-1; 9 positions match TRBD1. Germline-derived CDR1 and CDR2 are SEHNR and FQNEAQ (reference sequence). The CDR3 covers 15 residues. The trim removed 4 bases at V and 5 bases at J, leaving 8 bases unmatched. The CDR3 here is CASSSTNGQGTEAFF. CDR3 bases: TGTGCCAGCAGCTCTACAAACGGACAGGGGACTGAAGCTTTCTTT.

This clone was observed a single time. CDR3 bases: TGTGCCAGCAGTACGGGACAAGGACCCTACGAGCAGTACTTC. Its protein product is CASSTGQGPYEQYF. The genes are TRBV6-1 and TRBJ2-7; TRBD1 might be the D (6 bases). The CDR3 has 14 amino acids. Germline V gives CDR1 MNHNS, CDR2 SASEGT. V lost 5 bases and J lost 2, with 13 bases in between.

The rearrangement uses TRBV6-6 and TRBJ1-2; D is ambiguous. V gave up 2 bases and J gave up 3 bases, with 7 bases separating them. Germline-derived CDR1 and CDR2 are MNHNY and SVGAGI (reference sequence). The CDR3 length is 13 residues. The CDR3 is CASSYMADYGYTF. The CDR3 coding sequence is TGTGCCAGCAGTTACATGGCGGACTATGGCTACACCTTC.

The chain joins TRBV5-1 to TRBJ2-3; D is uncertain. V was pared by 0 bases and J by 4 bases, with 6 bases between. CDR3 size: 13 residues. CDR1 SGHRS and CDR2 YFSETQ come from the germline V gene. Here the CDR3 reads CASSLDEADTQYF. The DNA of the CDR3 is TGCGCCAGCAGCTTGGATGAAGCAGATACGCAGTATTTT.

The chain couples TRBV18 to TRBJ2-7; D is undetermined. V was pared by 3 bases and J by 2 bases, with 11 bases between. Germline CDR1 is KGHSH and CDR2 is LQKENI. The CDR3 is 14 residues long. The CDR3 loop is CASSPLDPPYEQYF. The DNA of the CDR3 is TGTGCCAGCTCACCGTTAGACCCCCCCTACGAGCAGTACTTC.

The chain is built from TRBV7-9 and TRBJ1-1; D remains ambiguous. The ends were cut back, 4 bases at V and 0 bases at J, with 6 bases in the middle. The CDR3 consists of 13 residues. Germline CDR1 reads SEHNR; CDR2 reads FQNEAQ (reference sequence). The CDR3, as DNA: TGTGCCAGCAGCTACCGCCTGAACACTGAAGCTTTCTTT. Translating gives CASSYRLNTEAFF.

This rearrangement joins TRBV29-1 to TRBJ1-2; tentative D call: TRBD1 (5 bases). This CDR3 spans 12 amino acids. Germline values: CDR1 SQVTM, CDR2 ANQGSEA. V lost 7 bases and J lost 8, with 17 bases in between. CDR3 bases: TGCAGCGGCCAGGGATTAGGAGGCGGCTACACCTTC. This codes for CSGQGLGGGYTF.

CDR3 region: CASSPGISTDTQYF. The CDR3 DNA is TGTGCCAGCTCCCCCGGGATTAGCACAGATACGCAGTATTTT. The chain joins TRBV7-9 to TRBJ2-3, with D tentatively TRBD2 (5 bases). The CDR3 extends over 14 amino acids. Germline loops: CDR1 SEHNR, CDR2 FQNEAQ (reference sequence). Trimming cost V 8 bases and J 0 bases, with 12 bases left between them.

The chain carries TRBV5-6 and TRBJ2-7; D remains unclear. This CDR3 has 14 residues. The V gene lost 5 bases and the J gene lost 2 bases, with 14 bases spanning the gap. CDR1 and CDR2 (germline): SGHDT, YYEEEE. The CDR3 spells CASSPGRRTYEQYF. Written as DNA, the CDR3 is TGTGCCAGCAGTCCAGGCAGGCGCACCTACGAGCAGTACTTC.

The J gene is TRBJ2-5, the V gene TRBV10-3; no firm D call. Germline loops: CDR1 ENHRY, CDR2 SYGVKD. Between the trimmed V and J ends, which lost 3 bases and 0 bases, there was a span of 8 bases. CDR3 size: 14 residues. CDR3 sequence: CAISEGTYQETQYF. The DNA of the CDR3 is TGTGCCATCAGTGAAGGAACCTACCAAGAGACCCAGTACTTC.

The DNA of the CDR3 is TGCGCCAGCAGCTTGAACAGGGGTCTGTTTTTT. Encoded protein: CASSLNRGLFF. The V and J genes are TRBV5-1 and TRBJ2-2; 7 bases fit TRBD1. Germline-derived CDR1 and CDR2 are SGHRS and YFSETQ. The CDR3 totals 11 residues. V was clipped by 1 base and J by 14 bases; unmatched bases: 2.

The gene calls are TRBV9 and TRBJ2-1, with 9 nucleotides matching TRBD2. V shed 4 bases and J 1 base; nucleotides not matched to a gene: 15. Germline CDR1 SGDLS, CDR2 YYNGEE. This CDR3 contains 19 residues. The CDR3 region is CASSSGQTSGFLSYNEQFF. CDR3 bases: TGTGCCAGCAGCTCCGGACAGACTAGCGGTTTCCTATCCTACAATGAGCAGTTCTTC.

The chain couples TRBV5-6 to TRBJ2-7; possibly TRBD1 for D (6 bases). Germline lookup yields CDR1 SGHDT and CDR2 YYEEEE. The V gene lost 0 bases and the J gene lost 7 bases, with 23 bases spanning the gap. This CDR3 comprises 17 residues. This CDR3 is CASSLDLQGTVSREQYF. Here the CDR3 DNA reads TGTGCCAGCAGCTTGGATTTACAGGGAACGGTATCGCGGGAGCAGTACTTC.

This clone appeared a single time. The chain recombines TRBV9 with TRBJ2-7; 7 nucleotides agree with TRBD2. Germline CDR1 SGDLS, CDR2 YYNGEE. The CDR3 is 13 amino acids. V lost 3 bases, J lost 6 bases, and 6 bases stayed unmatched. The CDR3 sequence: CASSAGTMSEQYF. The CDR3 coding sequence is TGTGCCAGCAGCGCCGGGACTATGTCCGAGCAGTACTTC. Full variable domain (remainder filled in from reference TRBV9 and TRBJ2-7): DSGVTQTPKHLITATGQRVTLRCSPRSGDLSVYWYQQSLDQGLQFLIQYYNGEERAKGNILERFSAQQFPDLHSELNLSSLELGDSALYFCASSAGTMSEQYFGPGTRLTVT.

Points on this clone: In the same sample, other DNA sequences code for this CDR3. V gene TRBV5-6 combines with J gene TRBJ2-5; D unresolved. This CDR3 contains 11 residues. V shed 2 bases and J shed 5 bases, with 4 bases lying between them. Germline V gene lookup returns CDR1 SGHDT and CDR2 YYEEEE. The CDR3 sequence: CASSFRETQYF. The CDR3 region has the DNA TGTGCCAGCAGCTTCCGTGAGACCCAGTACTTC.

The chain couples TRBV19 to TRBJ2-7; 15 nucleotides align to TRBD2. Germline CDR1 reads LNHDA; CDR2 reads SQIVND (reference sequence). The CDR3 runs to 16 residues. J lost 3 bases, V lost 7 bases, and 7 bases had no gene match. The CDR3 is CASMGTSGGPVYEQYF. The CDR3 DNA reads TGTGCCAGTATGGGGACTAGCGGGGGGCCGGTCTACGAGCAGTACTTC.

V usage is TRBV2 and J usage is TRBJ2-7, with D maybe TRBD1 (6 bases). With 4 bases removed from V and 0 bases from J, the gap between germline ends came to 13 bases. The CDR3 runs 15 residues. The V gene's germline CDR1 is SNHLY and CDR2 FYNNEI. CDR3 nucleotides: TGTGCCAGCAGTGGAGGGGGTTCTCTCTCCTACGAGCAGTACTTC. This codes for CASSGGGSLSYEQYF.

The chain joins TRBV9 to TRBJ2-3; perhaps TRBD2 as D (7 bases). Between the trimmed V and J ends, which lost 4 bases and 0 bases, there was a span of 18 bases. Germline loops: CDR1 SGDLS, CDR2 YYNGEE. This CDR3 is 17 amino acids long. In nucleotides, the CDR3 is TGTGCCAGCAGCCCCCCCAAGGGGGGGCGAAGCACAGATACGCAGTATTTT. Amino acids: CASSPPKGGRSTDTQYF.

Comments on this clone: A junction end diverges from the germline sequence, so it may reflect a read error. This rearrangement joins TRBV7-7 to TRBJ1-1; D unresolved. From germline, CDR1 is SSHAT and CDR2 FNYEAQ (reference sequence). The CDR3 loop spans 16 amino acids. CDR3 DNA sequence: TGTGCTAGCAGCCCACTCTCACGGGGAGAGAACACTGAAGCTTTCTTT. Amino acid sequence: CASSPLSRGENTEAFF.